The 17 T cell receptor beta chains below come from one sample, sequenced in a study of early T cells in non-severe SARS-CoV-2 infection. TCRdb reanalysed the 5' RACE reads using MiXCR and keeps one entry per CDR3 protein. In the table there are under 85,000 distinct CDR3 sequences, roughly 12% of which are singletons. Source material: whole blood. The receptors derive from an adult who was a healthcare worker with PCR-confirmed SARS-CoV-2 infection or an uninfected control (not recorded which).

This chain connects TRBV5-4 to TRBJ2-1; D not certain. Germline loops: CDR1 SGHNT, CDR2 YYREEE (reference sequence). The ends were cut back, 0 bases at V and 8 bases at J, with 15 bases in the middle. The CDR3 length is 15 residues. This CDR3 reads CASSLAAGSSHEQFF. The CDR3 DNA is TGTGCCAGCAGCTTGGCGGCAGGATCTTCACATGAGCAGTTCTTC.

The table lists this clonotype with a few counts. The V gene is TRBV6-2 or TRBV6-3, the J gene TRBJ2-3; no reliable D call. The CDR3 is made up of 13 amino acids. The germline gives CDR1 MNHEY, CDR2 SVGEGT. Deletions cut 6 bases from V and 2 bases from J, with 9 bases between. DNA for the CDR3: TGTGCCAGCAGCCCTGGAATCACAGATACGCAGTATTTT. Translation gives CASSPGITDTQYF.

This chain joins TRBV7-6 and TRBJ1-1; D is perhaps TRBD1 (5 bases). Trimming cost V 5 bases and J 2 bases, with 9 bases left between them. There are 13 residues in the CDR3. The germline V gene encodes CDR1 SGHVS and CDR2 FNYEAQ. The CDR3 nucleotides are TGTGCCAGCAGCATGACAGCAAACACTGAAGCTTTCTTT. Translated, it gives CASSMTANTEAFF.

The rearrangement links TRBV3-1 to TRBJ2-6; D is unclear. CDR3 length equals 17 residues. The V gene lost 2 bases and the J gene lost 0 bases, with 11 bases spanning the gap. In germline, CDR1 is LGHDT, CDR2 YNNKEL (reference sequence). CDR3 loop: CASSQSEPLSGANVLTF. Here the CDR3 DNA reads TGTGCCAGCAGCCAATCCGAGCCGCTCTCTGGGGCCAACGTCCTGACTTTC.

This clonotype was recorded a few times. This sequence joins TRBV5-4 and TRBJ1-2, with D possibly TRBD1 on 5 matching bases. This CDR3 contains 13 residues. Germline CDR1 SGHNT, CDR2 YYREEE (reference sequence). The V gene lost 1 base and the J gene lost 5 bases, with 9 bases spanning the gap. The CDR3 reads CASSLTGEYGYTF. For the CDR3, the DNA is TGTGCCAGCAGCTTGACAGGAGAGTATGGCTACACCTTC. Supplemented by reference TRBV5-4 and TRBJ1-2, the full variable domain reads ETGVTQSPTHLIKTRGQQVTLRCSSQSGHNTVSWYQQALGQGPQFIFQYYREEENGRGNFPPRFSGLQFPNYSSELNVNALELDDSALYLCASSLTGEYGYTFGSGTRLTVV.

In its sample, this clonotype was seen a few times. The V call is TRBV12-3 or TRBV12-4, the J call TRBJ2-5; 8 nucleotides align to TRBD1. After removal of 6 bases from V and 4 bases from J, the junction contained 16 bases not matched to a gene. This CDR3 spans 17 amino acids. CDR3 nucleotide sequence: TGTGCCAGCAGCAAAATCTCAGGGGGCCAGGGGATAGAGACCCAGTACTTC. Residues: CASSKISGGQGIETQYF.

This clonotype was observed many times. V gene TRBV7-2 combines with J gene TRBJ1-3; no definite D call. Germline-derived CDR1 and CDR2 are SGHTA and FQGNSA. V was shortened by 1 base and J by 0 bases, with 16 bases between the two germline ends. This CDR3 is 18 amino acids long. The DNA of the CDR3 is TGTGCCAGCAGCTTAGAATTACTCAGTAGCTCCTCTGGAAACACCATATATTTT. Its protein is CASSLELLSSSSGNTIYF. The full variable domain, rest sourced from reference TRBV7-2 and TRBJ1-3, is GAGVSQSPSNKVTEKGKDVELRCDPISGHTALYWYRQSLGQGLEFLIYFQGNSAPDKSGLPSDRFSAERTGGSVSTLTIQRTQQEDSAVYLCASSLELLSSSSGNTIYFGEGSWLTVV.

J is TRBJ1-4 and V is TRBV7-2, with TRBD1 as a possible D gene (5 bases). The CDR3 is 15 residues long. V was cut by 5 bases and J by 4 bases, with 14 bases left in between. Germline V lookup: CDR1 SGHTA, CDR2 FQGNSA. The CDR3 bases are TGTGCCAGCAGCCCGGGACCGATTCTTAATGAAAAACTGTTTTTT. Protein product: CASSPGPILNEKLFF.

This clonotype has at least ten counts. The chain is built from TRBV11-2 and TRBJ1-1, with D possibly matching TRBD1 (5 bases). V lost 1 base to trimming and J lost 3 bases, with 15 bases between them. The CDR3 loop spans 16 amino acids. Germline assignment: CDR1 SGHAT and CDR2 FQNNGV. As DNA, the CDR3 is TGTGCCAGCAGCTTAGGTGTCGGGGGGTCTTACACTGAAGCTTTCTTT. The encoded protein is CASSLGVGGSYTEAFF.

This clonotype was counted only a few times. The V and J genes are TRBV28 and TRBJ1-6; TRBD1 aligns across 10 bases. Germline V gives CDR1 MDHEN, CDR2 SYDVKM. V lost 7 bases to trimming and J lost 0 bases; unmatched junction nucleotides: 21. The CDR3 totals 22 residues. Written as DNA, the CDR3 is TGTGCCAGCATGGGGACAGGGGACAATTCTCCAGAAGAAAGCTCCTATAATTCACCCCTCCACTTT. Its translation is CASMGTGDNSPEESSYNSPLHF.

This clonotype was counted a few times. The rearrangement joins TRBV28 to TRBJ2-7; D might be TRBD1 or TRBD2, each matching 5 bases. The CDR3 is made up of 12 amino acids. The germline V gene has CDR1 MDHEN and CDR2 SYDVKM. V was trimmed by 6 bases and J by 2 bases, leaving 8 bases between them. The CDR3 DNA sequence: TGTGCCAGCAGCGGGACCCCCTACGAGCAGTACTTC. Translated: CASSGTPYEQYF.

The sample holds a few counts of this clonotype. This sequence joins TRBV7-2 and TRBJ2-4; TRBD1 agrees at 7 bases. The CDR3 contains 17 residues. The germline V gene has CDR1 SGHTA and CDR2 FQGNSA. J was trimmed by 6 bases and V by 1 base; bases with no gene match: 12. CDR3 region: CASSLVGLRDSSNIQYF. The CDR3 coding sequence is TGTGCCAGCAGCTTAGTTGGCCTAAGGGACAGCTCAAACATTCAGTACTTC.

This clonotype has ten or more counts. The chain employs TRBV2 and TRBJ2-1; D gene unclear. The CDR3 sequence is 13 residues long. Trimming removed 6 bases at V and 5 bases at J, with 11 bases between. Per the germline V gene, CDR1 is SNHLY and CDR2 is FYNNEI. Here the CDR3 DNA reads TGTGCCAGCAGACCAGACAACAACAATGAGCAGTTCTTC. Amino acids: CASRPDNNNEQFF.

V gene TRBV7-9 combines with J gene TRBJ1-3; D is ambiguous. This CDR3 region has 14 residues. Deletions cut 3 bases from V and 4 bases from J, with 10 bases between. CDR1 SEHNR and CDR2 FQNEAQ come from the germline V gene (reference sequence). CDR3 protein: CASSLMSSGNTIYF. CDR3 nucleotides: TGTGCCAGCAGCTTGATGTCATCGGGAAACACCATATATTTT.

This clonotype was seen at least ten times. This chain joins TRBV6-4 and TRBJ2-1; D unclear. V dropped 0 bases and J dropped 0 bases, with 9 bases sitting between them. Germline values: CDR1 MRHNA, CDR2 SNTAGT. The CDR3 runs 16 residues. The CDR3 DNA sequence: TGTGCCAGCAGTGACTCCCCGGAGAGCTCCTACAATGAGCAGTTCTTC. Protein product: CASSDSPESSYNEQFF.

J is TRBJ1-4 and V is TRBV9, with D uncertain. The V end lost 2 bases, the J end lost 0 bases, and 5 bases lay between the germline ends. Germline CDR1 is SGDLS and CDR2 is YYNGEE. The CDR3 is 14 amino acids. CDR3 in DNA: TGTGCCAGCAGCGTCCATGCAACTAATGAAAAACTGTTTTTT. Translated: CASSVHATNEKLFF. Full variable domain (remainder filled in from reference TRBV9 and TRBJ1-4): DSGVTQTPKHLITATGQRVTLRCSPRSGDLSVYWYQQSLDQGLQFLIQYYNGEERAKGNILERFSAQQFPDLHSELNLSSLELGDSALYFCASSVHATNEKLFFGSGTQLSVL.

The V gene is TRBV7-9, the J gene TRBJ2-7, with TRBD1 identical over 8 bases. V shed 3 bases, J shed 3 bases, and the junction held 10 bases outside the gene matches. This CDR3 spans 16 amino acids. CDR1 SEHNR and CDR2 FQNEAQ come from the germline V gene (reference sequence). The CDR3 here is CASSFFGQGAFYEQYF. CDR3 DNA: TGTGCCAGCAGCTTCTTCGGCCAGGGGGCCTTCTACGAGCAGTACTTC.